These T cell receptor beta chains were read from a single sample in a study of T cell repertoires in cytomegalovirus infection. Via MiXCR, TCRdb re-called the reads, giving one row per CDR3 protein. Found here are roughly 230,000 distinct CDR3 sequences, roughly 6.5% of them singletons; the top ten hold 6.5%. The sequenced sample was PBMCs. All receptors come from a human donor in good health (CMV status not recorded). Some clones in this sample may be carry-over from other donors' samples. Each CDR3 is given with its conserved first and last residue. The D gene is left open where the match is weak. Size tells how often a clone was seen (once, few, many) or the class of an expanded clone, and some rows leave it out.

J: TRBJ2-2
V: TRBV2
size: many
D: -
CDR3: CASSEGAVAPGELFF
DNA: TGTGCCAGCAGTGAAGGGGCAGTTGCGCCCGGGGAGCTGTTTTTT

J: TRBJ1-2
V: TRBV20-1
size: many
D: -
CDR3: CSATLQGDGYTF
DNA: TGCAGTGCCACCCTACAGGGAGATGGCTACACCTTC

J: TRBJ2-7
V: TRBV19
size: many
D: -
CDR3: CASRIGGTSYEQYF
DNA: TGTGCCAGTAGAATCGGGGGAACCTCCTACGAGCAGTACTTC

J: TRBJ2-1
V: TRBV28
size: -
D: -
CDR3: CASSPWPGEQFF
DNA: TGTGCCAGCAGTCCCTGGCCGGGGGAGCAGTTCTTC

J: TRBJ2-2
V: TRBV20-1
size: -
D: -
CDR3: CSARAPGPGELFF
DNA: TGCAGTGCTAGAGCCCCGGGGCCCGGGGAGCTGTTTTTT

J: TRBJ2-6
V: TRBV20-1
size: many
D: -
CDR3: CSVTRGGGANVLTF
DNA: TGCAGTGTGACAAGGGGTGGTGGGGCCAACGTCCTGACTTTC

J: TRBJ2-1
V: TRBV5-6
size: few
D: TRBD1
CDR3: CASSWTGARSINEQFF
DNA: TGTGCCAGCAGTTGGACAGGGGCGCGCAGTATCAATGAGCAGTTCTTC

J: TRBJ1-4
V: TRBV20-1
size: -
D: -
CDR3: CSARGFPTNEKLFF
DNA: TGCAGTGCTAGGGGTTTTCCAACTAATGAAAAACTGTTTTTT

J: TRBJ1-1
V: TRBV20-1
size: many
D: -
CDR3: CSARDAQGTNTEAFF
DNA: TGCAGTGCTAGAGATGCCCAGGGGACGAACACTGAAGCTTTCTTT

J: TRBJ1-1
V: TRBV5-1
size: many
D: TRBD1
CDR3: CASSLGGQGAVEAFF
DNA: TGCGCCAGCAGCTTGGGGGGACAGGGGGCTGTTGAAGCTTTCTTT

J: TRBJ2-6
V: TRBV27
size: -
D: -
CDR3: CASAGRGLSGANVLTF
DNA: TGTGCCAGCGCGGGACGGGGCCTTTCTGGGGCCAACGTCCTGACTTTC

J: TRBJ2-2
V: TRBV4-1
size: many
D: -
CDR3: CASSQDRQTNTGELFF
DNA: TGCGCCAGCAGCCAAGATAGACAGACCAACACCGGGGAGCTGTTTTTT

J: TRBJ1-1
V: TRBV6-2/TRBV6-3
size: many
D: TRBD1
CDR3: CASSPGQGRLGAFF
DNA: TGTGCCAGCAGCCCCGGACAGGGGCGTTTGGGAGCTTTCTTT

J: TRBJ1-1
V: TRBV7-7
size: many
D: -
CDR3: CASSPLREDTEAFF
DNA: TGTGCCAGCAGCCCTCTCAGGGAGGACACTGAAGCTTTCTTT

J: TRBJ1-6
V: TRBV4-3
size: -
D: -
CDR3: CASSQDLVGVNSPLHF
DNA: TGCGCCAGCAGCCAAGATCTGGTCGGGGTAAATTCACCCCTCCACTTT

J: TRBJ2-1
V: TRBV5-1
size: many
D: TRBD1
CDR3: CASTTGVGSYNEQFF
DNA: TGCGCCAGCACAACAGGGGTGGGTTCCTACAATGAGCAGTTCTTC

J: TRBJ1-2
V: TRBV25-1
size: few
D: TRBD1
CDR3: CASSAGQGIYGYTF
DNA: TGTGCCAGCAGTGCCGGACAGGGAATTTATGGCTACACCTTC

J: TRBJ1-2
V: TRBV7-9
size: many
D: -
CDR3: CASSFPPPRAAGYTF
DNA: TGTGCCAGCAGCTTCCCCCCCCCGAGGGCAGCTGGCTACACCTTC

J: TRBJ1-6
V: TRBV6-2/TRBV6-3
size: -
D: TRBD1
CDR3: CASSDRGAYNSPLHF
DNA: TGTGCCAGCAGCGACAGGGGCGCCTATAATTCACCCCTCCACTTT

J: TRBJ2-3
V: TRBV6-2/TRBV6-3
size: many
D: TRBD2
CDR3: CASSAPNRGLEQEYF
DNA: TGTGCCAGCAGTGCACCCAACCGAGGACTAGAACAGGAGTATTTT

J: TRBJ2-7
V: TRBV29-1
size: many
D: TRBD2
CDR3: CSAGGRGTYEQYF
DNA: TGCAGCGCGGGGGGGCGAGGGACCTACGAGCAGTACTTC

J: TRBJ1-1
V: TRBV12-3/TRBV12-4
size: many
D: -
CDR3: CASSPRAERVEAFF
DNA: TGTGCCAGCAGTCCTAGAGCAGAGAGAGTTGAAGCTTTCTTT

J: TRBJ1-2
V: TRBV7-9
size: many
D: TRBD1
CDR3: CASSSGQGHGYTF
DNA: TGTGCCAGCAGCTCGGGACAGGGGCATGGCTACACCTTC

J: TRBJ2-1
V: TRBV11-3
size: many
D: TRBD2
CDR3: CASSPGGTRDEQFF
DNA: TGTGCCAGCAGCCCAGGAGGGACTAGGGATGAGCAGTTCTTC

J: TRBJ1-1
V: TRBV7-9
size: many
D: -
CDR3: CASSLGQVEGTEAFF
DNA: TGTGCCAGCAGCTTAGGACAGGTCGAAGGGACTGAAGCTTTCTTT

J: TRBJ2-1
V: TRBV7-2
size: many
D: -
CDR3: CASTQGGSYNEQFF
DNA: TGTGCCAGCACCCAAGGGGGCTCCTACAATGAGCAGTTCTTC

J: TRBJ2-1
V: TRBV5-1
size: -
D: -
CDR3: CASSFLTGGSYNEQFF
DNA: TGCGCCAGCAGCTTTTTAACTGGAGGCTCCTACAATGAGCAGTTCTTC

J: TRBJ1-6
V: TRBV6-5
size: many
D: TRBD1
CDR3: CASRGGTEDNSPLHF
DNA: TGTGCCAGCAGGGGGGGGACAGAGGATAATTCACCCCTCCACTTT

J: TRBJ1-1
V: TRBV6-5
size: -
D: -
CDR3: CASLLKENTEAFF
DNA: TGTGCCAGCCTATTAAAGGAGAACACTGAAGCTTTCTTT

J: TRBJ2-2
V: TRBV5-4
size: many
D: TRBD2
CDR3: CASSFGGENTGELFF
DNA: TGTGCCAGCAGCTTTGGGGGGGAGAACACCGGGGAGCTGTTTTTT

J: TRBJ2-3
V: TRBV7-9
size: -
D: -
CDR3: CASSPQSPDTQYF
DNA: TGTGCCAGCAGCCCGCAGAGCCCAGATACGCAGTATTTT

J: TRBJ2-4
V: TRBV7-2
size: many
D: -
CDR3: CASSDGSHKNIQYF
DNA: TGTGCCAGCAGTGACGGGAGTCACAAAAACATTCAGTACTTC

J: TRBJ1-1
V: TRBV7-2
size: many
D: -
CDR3: CASSADSNTNTEAFF
DNA: TGTGCCAGCAGCGCAGACAGCAATACGAACACTGAAGCTTTCTTT

J: TRBJ2-3
V: TRBV15
size: many
D: -
CDR3: CATSRDKGASTTDTQYF
DNA: TGTGCCACCAGCAGAGATAAAGGGGCTAGCACCACAGATACGCAGTATTTT

J: TRBJ1-1
V: TRBV30
size: many
D: -
CDR3: CAWSLAGLVEAFF
DNA: TGTGCCTGGAGTTTAGCCGGGCTGGTGGAAGCTTTCTTT

J: TRBJ2-5
V: TRBV10-3
size: many
D: -
CDR3: CATLRSAGETQYF
DNA: TGTGCCACCCTGAGATCGGCGGGGGAGACCCAGTACTTC

J: TRBJ2-5
V: TRBV2
size: many
D: -
CDR3: CASSETQYF
DNA: TGTGCCAGCAGCGAGACCCAGTACTTC

J: TRBJ1-4
V: TRBV5-1
size: many
D: TRBD1
CDR3: CASSTGGFGEKLFF
DNA: TGCGCCAGCAGTACAGGGGGTTTCGGTGAAAAACTGTTTTTT

J: TRBJ1-1
V: TRBV20-1
size: many
D: -
CDR3: CSARDNIQAFF
DNA: TGCAGTGCTAGGGACAATATTCAAGCTTTCTTT

J: TRBJ1-2
V: TRBV19
size: many
D: -
CDR3: CASSPRLLNYGYTF
DNA: TGTGCCAGTAGTCCCCGGCTGCTTAACTATGGCTACACCTTC

J: TRBJ1-3
V: TRBV12-3/TRBV12-4
size: many
D: TRBD1
CDR3: CASSPWDSGNTIYF
DNA: TGTGCCAGCAGTCCCTGGGACAGTGGAAACACCATATATTTT

J: TRBJ2-1
V: TRBV29-1
size: many
D: -
CDR3: CSVETGRNEQFF
DNA: TGCAGCGTTGAGACAGGTCGTAACGAGCAGTTCTTC

J: TRBJ2-7
V: TRBV7-8
size: many
D: TRBD2
CDR3: CASSQRGDTYEQYF
DNA: TGTGCCAGCAGTCAGCGGGGGGATACCTACGAGCAGTACTTC